This T cell receptor (beta chain) is from a study of monozygotic twins with inflammatory bowel disease. The length of the CDR3 is 15 residues. Looked up from germline, CDR1 is MNHEY and CDR2 is SVGAGI. TCRdb reprocessed the 5' RACE reads and keeps a single row for each CDR3 protein, giving no DNA. This listing includes around 140,000 distinct CDR3 sequences. The receptor was isolated from a human donor with ulcerative colitis or Crohn's disease, or a healthy co-twin of an affected twin (not recorded which). The rearrangement links TRBV6-5 to TRBJ1-2; TCRdb lists TRBD1, though no DNA is available to test this call. The sample was blood. This chain's CDR3 is CASSYRDRILGGYTF.